The sequence of this TCR beta chain was determined in a study of blood T cell repertoires in COVID-19. The protocol was immunoSEQ multiplex PCR, while the TCRdb copy is restricted to in-frame clones and leaves out a portion. The table shows 150,000 to 200,000 clones, with around 80% occurring only once. Germline values: CDR1 MNHEY, CDR2 SVGAGI. This CDR3 comprises 13 residues. The V gene lost 6 bases and the J gene lost 4 bases, with 10 bases spanning the gap. This chain connects TRBV6-5 to TRBJ1-5, with a tentative D call TRBD1 (5 bases). This TCR was sampled from a man aged 65 to 79 with active or convalescent COVID-19. Material for sequencing was peripheral blood. The CDR3 reads CASRRQGNQPQHF. CDR3 DNA: TGTGCCAGCAGAAGGCAGGGAAATCAGCCCCAGCATTTT.